This is a list of T cell receptor beta chains from one sample in a study of blood T cell repertoires in COVID-19. The protocol was immunoSEQ multiplex PCR, while the TCRdb copy is restricted to in-frame clones and leaves out a portion. The repertoire holds about 170,000 clones, with under 95% as singletons. The sequenced sample was peripheral blood. The receptor set was obtained from a man between 18 and 29 years old with COVID-19, enrolled during active disease. CDR3s include the opening cysteine and the closing phenylalanine or tryptophan. The order of the fields is D gene, J gene, clone size, V gene, CDR3 length, CDR3 DNA, CDR3 protein. D genes are given only for firm matches. Clone size is given for some rows only: seen once, a few or many times, or a class if the clone is expanded.

>-|TRBJ2-5|-|TRBV7-2|13
TGTGCCAGCAGCTTTAAGGGGGAAAAGACCCAGTACTTC
CASSFKGEKTQYF
>-|TRBJ2-7|-|TRBV7-2|12
TGTGCCAGCAGCCTGGGGACACCCGAGCAGTACTTC
CASSLGTPEQYF
>TRBD2|TRBJ2-7|-|TRBV6-1|16
TGTGCCAGCAGTGAAGCGGGACTAGCGGCCGGATACGAGCAGTACTTC
CASSEAGLAAGYEQYF
>-|TRBJ1-1|-|TRBV6-6|13
TGTGCCAGCAGCACTACAGGGAACACTGAAGCTTTCTTT
CASSTTGNTEAFF
>TRBD2|TRBJ2-7|-|TRBV19|16
TGTGCCAGTAGTATCCGGACTAGCGGGTCCGGCTACGAGCAGTACTTC
CASSIRTSGSGYEQYF
>TRBD2|TRBJ2-3|-|TRBV11-2|16
TGTGCCAGCAGCCCTTTAAGCGGGAGGGGGACAGATACGCAGTATTTT
CASSPLSGRGTDTQYF
>-|TRBJ1-2|-|TRBV14|16
TGTGCCAGCAGCCAAGTACCCGAATGGGGGGACTATGGCTACACCTTC
CASSQVPEWGDYGYTF
>TRBD2|TRBJ2-1|-|TRBV2|15
TGTGCCAGCAGTGAAACGCTAGCGGGAGGGGAAGAGCAGTTCTTC
CASSETLAGGEEQFF
>-|TRBJ1-1|-|TRBV2|12
TGTGCCAGCATAAGCGGAGGGTCTGAAGCTTTCTTT
CASISGGSEAFF
>TRBD2|TRBJ2-1|-|TRBV24-1|14
TGTGCCACCAGTTCAGCTAGCGGGAGCGATGAGCAGTTCTTC
CATSSASGSDEQFF
>TRBD2|TRBJ2-7|-|TRBV4-3|15
TGCGCCAGCAGCCAAGGTGCGGGAGGGGTTTACGAGCAGTACTTC
CASSQGAGGVYEQYF
>-|TRBJ2-7|-|TRBV28|13
TGTGCCAGCCGGCGGGGCTCCCCCTACGAGCAGTACTTC
CASRRGSPYEQYF
>-|TRBJ1-1|-|TRBV5-1|14
TGCGCCAGCAGCCTGGGTTTCCGGTCCACTGAAGCTTTCTTT
CASSLGFRSTEAFF
>TRBD1|TRBJ1-2|-|TRBV28|16
TGTGCCAGCAGTCCTCCCGGGACAGATATAAACTATGGCTACACCTTC
CASSPPGTDINYGYTF
>-|TRBJ1-1|-|TRBV6-5|14
TGTGCCAGCAGTTACTCGATCCAGGGAACTGAAGCTTTCTTT
CASSYSIQGTEAFF
>TRBD1|TRBJ1-6|once|TRBV27|15
TGTGCCAGCAGTCCAATCCAGGGGGCTGGGTCACCCCTCCACTTT
CASSPIQGAGSPLHF
>-|TRBJ2-7|-|TRBV11-2|13
TGTGCCAGCAGCTTAGTCCCAGGTCCCGAGCAGTACTTC
CASSLVPGPEQYF
>TRBD2|TRBJ2-7|-|TRBV6-5|15
TGTGCCAGCAGTAGAGGACTAGCGGGCTCCTACGAGCAGTACTTC
CASSRGLAGSYEQYF